This record covers a single TCR beta chain. What it recognizes is unknown. Some clones are missing from TCRdb's copy, which holds only in-frame ones; the method was immunoSEQ multiplex PCR. The repertoire holds 70,000 or so clones, with 94% as singletons. The germline V gene has CDR1 LGHNA and CDR2 YSLEER. The CDR3 loop spans 18 amino acids. V lost 4 bases to trimming and J lost 4 bases; unmatched junction nucleotides: 8. This specimen belongs to a study of T cell clonotyping in hematopoietic cell transplantation. Study findings and constraints: Recipient TCR diversity dropped after transplant; expanded clonotypes rose from day 30 to 180. CD4 and CD8 repertoire contributions could not be separated without sorting.

This TCR derives from a man aged 45 to 65 in good health. Some clones in this sample may be carry-over from other donors' samples. The V gene is TRBV4-3, the J gene TRBJ2-2, with 14 bases fitting TRBD2. Sequencing was performed on peripheral blood mononuclear cells. The CDR3 bases are TGCGCCAGCAGCCCCGGGACTAGCGGGAGAAGTATCACCGGGGAGCTGTTTTTT. Amino acids: CASSPGTSGRSITGELFF.